Listed below are T cell receptor beta chains from one sample, sequenced in a study of radiotherapy plus CTLA-4 blockade in lung cancer. Sequencing was performed with immunoSEQ multiplex PCR; in TCRdb, only in-frame clones are kept and a portion is missing. This sample has 81,000 or so clones, with about 88% found just once. The sample consisted of peripheral blood, taken from a patient treated with radiotherapy plus ipilimumab. These receptors originate from a human donor with non-small cell lung cancer who had stable disease on radiotherapy plus ipilimumab. Each CDR3 is given with its conserved first and last residue. D genes are given only for firm matches.

V gene: TRBV6-4
CDR3 length: 15
D gene: TRBD2
J gene: TRBJ2-3
CDR3 protein: CASSDSSGSGDTQYF

V gene: TRBV5-6
CDR3 length: 14
D gene: -
J gene: TRBJ1-2
CDR3 protein: CASTLDADNYGYTF

V gene: TRBV6-6
CDR3 length: 16
D gene: TRBD2
J gene: TRBJ2-1
CDR3 protein: CASSQLRLAGGGMAFF

V gene: TRBV6-5
CDR3 length: 15
D gene: TRBD2
J gene: TRBJ2-5
CDR3 protein: CASSPSGRYLETQYF

V gene: TRBV27
CDR3 length: 20
D gene: -
J gene: TRBJ2-1
CDR3 protein: CASRWDRGWASGSSYNEQFF

V gene: TRBV5-1
CDR3 length: 14
D gene: -
J gene: TRBJ2-7
CDR3 protein: CASSVGMGGGEQYF

V gene: TRBV6-9
CDR3 length: 14
D gene: -
J gene: TRBJ2-7
CDR3 protein: CASSQTASSYEQYF

V gene: TRBV29-1
CDR3 length: 14
D gene: -
J gene: TRBJ2-5
CDR3 protein: CSVFLLDSQETQYF

V gene: TRBV5-6
CDR3 length: 13
D gene: -
J gene: TRBJ1-2
CDR3 protein: CASSSQGNYGYTF

V gene: TRBV5-8
CDR3 length: 17
D gene: TRBD2
J gene: TRBJ2-7
CDR3 protein: CASSLRTSDPSSYEQYF

V gene: TRBV18
CDR3 length: 15
D gene: TRBD2
J gene: TRBJ2-1
CDR3 protein: CASSKGASGGYEQFF

V gene: TRBV13
CDR3 length: 14
D gene: -
J gene: TRBJ2-1
CDR3 protein: CASSSSLVDNEQFF

V gene: TRBV12-5
CDR3 length: 14
D gene: TRBD1
J gene: TRBJ1-2
CDR3 protein: CASGPDRGVYGYTF

V gene: TRBV5-1
CDR3 length: 14
D gene: TRBD1
J gene: TRBJ1-1
CDR3 protein: CASSKGQGNTEAFF

V gene: TRBV7-2
CDR3 length: 18
D gene: TRBD1
J gene: TRBJ2-2
CDR3 protein: CASSLVHAQGAGSGELFF

V gene: TRBV4-2
CDR3 length: 18
D gene: TRBD2
J gene: TRBJ2-5
CDR3 protein: CASSQPGTSGGGGETQYF

V gene: TRBV15
CDR3 length: 11
D gene: -
J gene: TRBJ2-1
CDR3 protein: CATSRVHEQFF

V gene: TRBV28
CDR3 length: 11
D gene: -
J gene: TRBJ1-5
CDR3 protein: CASSPLGPQHF

V gene: TRBV6-5
CDR3 length: 13
D gene: -
J gene: TRBJ1-6
CDR3 protein: CASRRDNNSPLHF

V gene: TRBV2
CDR3 length: 16
D gene: TRBD1
J gene: TRBJ1-1
CDR3 protein: CASMGRTGAQNTEAFF

V gene: TRBV28
CDR3 length: 14
D gene: -
J gene: TRBJ1-2
CDR3 protein: CASRAGQNNYGYTF

V gene: TRBV4-2
CDR3 length: 17
D gene: TRBD1
J gene: TRBJ1-2
CDR3 protein: CASSQDYGTGGVGGYTF

V gene: TRBV29-1
CDR3 length: 13
D gene: -
J gene: TRBJ1-3
CDR3 protein: CGGGSATGNTIYF

V gene: TRBV14
CDR3 length: 17
D gene: -
J gene: TRBJ2-4
CDR3 protein: CASSPPPSVSGKNIQYF

V gene: TRBV28
CDR3 length: 15
D gene: -
J gene: TRBJ1-2
CDR3 protein: CASSLSQGRRDGYTF

V gene: TRBV19
CDR3 length: 12
D gene: -
J gene: TRBJ2-7
CDR3 protein: CASSTSKAEQYF

V gene: TRBV29-1
CDR3 length: 13
D gene: TRBD1
J gene: TRBJ1-2
CDR3 protein: CSAWDRGYYGYTF

V gene: TRBV14
CDR3 length: 16
D gene: TRBD2
J gene: TRBJ2-3
CDR3 protein: CASSQVSGVYSGTQYF

V gene: TRBV6-5
CDR3 length: 16
D gene: TRBD1
J gene: TRBJ1-4
CDR3 protein: CASSYSTGATNEKLFF

V gene: TRBV27
CDR3 length: 15
D gene: TRBD2
J gene: TRBJ2-1
CDR3 protein: CASSRLLAGHNEQFF

V gene: TRBV2
CDR3 length: 16
D gene: TRBD1
J gene: TRBJ1-5
CDR3 protein: CASSEARQGSNQPQHF

V gene: TRBV19
CDR3 length: 13
D gene: -
J gene: TRBJ1-1
CDR3 protein: CASSIDGWTEAFF

V gene: TRBV29-1
CDR3 length: 11
D gene: -
J gene: TRBJ1-1
CDR3 protein: CSVGKNTEAFF

V gene: TRBV27
CDR3 length: 17
D gene: TRBD1
J gene: TRBJ1-2
CDR3 protein: CASSSMATGGASNGYTF

V gene: TRBV19
CDR3 length: 15
D gene: -
J gene: TRBJ1-1
CDR3 protein: CASKNDRRENTEAFF

V gene: TRBV11-2
CDR3 length: 12
D gene: -
J gene: TRBJ2-7
CDR3 protein: CASSSSSYEQYF

V gene: TRBV5-1
CDR3 length: 14
D gene: TRBD1
J gene: TRBJ1-4
CDR3 protein: CASSDRDRNEKLFF

V gene: TRBV7-9
CDR3 length: 12
D gene: -
J gene: TRBJ2-7
CDR3 protein: CASSPEMNEQYF

V gene: TRBV5-1
CDR3 length: 15
D gene: -
J gene: TRBJ2-2
CDR3 protein: CASSKEVARTGELFF

V gene: TRBV2
CDR3 length: 11
D gene: -
J gene: TRBJ2-7
CDR3 protein: CASGGAGEQYF

V gene: TRBV28
CDR3 length: 16
D gene: TRBD1
J gene: TRBJ1-2
CDR3 protein: CASSSHQGAGDYGYTF

V gene: TRBV30
CDR3 length: 13
D gene: -
J gene: TRBJ2-5
CDR3 protein: CAWSPTVQETQYF

V gene: TRBV28
CDR3 length: 16
D gene: -
J gene: TRBJ1-5
CDR3 protein: CASSPRGHRGNQPQHF

V gene: TRBV11-1
CDR3 length: 13
D gene: -
J gene: TRBJ2-1
CDR3 protein: CASSLALGGQQFF

V gene: TRBV7-9
CDR3 length: 14
D gene: TRBD2
J gene: TRBJ2-1
CDR3 protein: CASSMGLAENEQFF

V gene: TRBV6-5
CDR3 length: 14
D gene: -
J gene: TRBJ1-4
CDR3 protein: CASSRVGEREKLFF

V gene: TRBV6-1
CDR3 length: 13
D gene: TRBD2
J gene: TRBJ2-5
CDR3 protein: CASRTSGRETQYF

V gene: TRBV5-8
CDR3 length: 15
D gene: TRBD1
J gene: TRBJ2-5
CDR3 protein: CASSHGTGEQETQYF

V gene: TRBV29-1
CDR3 length: 12
D gene: -
J gene: TRBJ1-3
CDR3 protein: CSVRGLGNTIYF